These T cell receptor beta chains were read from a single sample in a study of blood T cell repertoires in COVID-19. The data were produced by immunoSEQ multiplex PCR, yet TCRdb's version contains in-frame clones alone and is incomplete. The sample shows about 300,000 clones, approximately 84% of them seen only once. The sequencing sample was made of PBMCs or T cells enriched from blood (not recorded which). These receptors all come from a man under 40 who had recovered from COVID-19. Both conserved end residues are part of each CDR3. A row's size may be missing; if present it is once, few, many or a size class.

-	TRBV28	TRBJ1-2	CASGGGRKANYGYTF
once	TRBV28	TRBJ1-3	CASSLRALTGNTIYF
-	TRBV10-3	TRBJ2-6	CAIRPDSLSSGANVLTF
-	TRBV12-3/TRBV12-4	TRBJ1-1	CASKTGGHTEAFF
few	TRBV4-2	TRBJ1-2	CASSRTIDNDGYTF
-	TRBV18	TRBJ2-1	CASSAVVGSYNEQFF
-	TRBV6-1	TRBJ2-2	CASSDGQGAPTGELFF
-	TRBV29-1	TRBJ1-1	CSVGDSMNTEAFF
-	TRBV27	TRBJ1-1	CASSRDRPASPWNTEAFF
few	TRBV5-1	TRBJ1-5	CASSSTGAINQPQHF
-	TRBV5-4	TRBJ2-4	CASSPATGRQSKNIQYF
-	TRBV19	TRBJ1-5	CASKTGNQPQHF
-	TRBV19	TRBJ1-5	CASSRGAIGNQPQHF
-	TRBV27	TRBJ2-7	CASSLAGGPYEQYF
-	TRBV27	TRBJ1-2	CASSSTGLPNYGYTF
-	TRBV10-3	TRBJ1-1	CAISAGTVNTEAFF
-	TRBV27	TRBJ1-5	CASSLSTGNQPQHF
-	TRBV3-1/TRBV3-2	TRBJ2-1	CASSQGARSNEQFF
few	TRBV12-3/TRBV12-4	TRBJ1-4	CASRLYHEKLFF
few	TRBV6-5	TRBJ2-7	CASSYSGRGRLNEQYF
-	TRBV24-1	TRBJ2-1	CATRVGQGPVGEQFF
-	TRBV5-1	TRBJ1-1	CASSFRAGQWNTEAFF
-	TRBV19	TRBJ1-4	CASRGQGNEKLFF
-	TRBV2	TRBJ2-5	CASSETGGLETQYF
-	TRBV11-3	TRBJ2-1	CASSPGKLAGAYNEQFF
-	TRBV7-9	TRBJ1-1	CASSFAGAHTEAFF
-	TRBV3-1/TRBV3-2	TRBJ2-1	CASSPILAGGSYNEQFF
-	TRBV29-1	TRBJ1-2	CSVARGGDPNGYTF
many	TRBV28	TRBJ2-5	CASSARGRETQYF
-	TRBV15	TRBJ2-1	CATSGPGLAGGPGVNEQFF
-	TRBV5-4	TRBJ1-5	CASSPLSSNQPQHF
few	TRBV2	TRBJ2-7	CASNGGRAVEQYF
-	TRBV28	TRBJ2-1	CASTLGGVAGNEQFF
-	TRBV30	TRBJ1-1	CAWSVIDTEAFF
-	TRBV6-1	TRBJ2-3	CASSETTGVPDTQYF
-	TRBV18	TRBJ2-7	CASSRGTSGEYVKYF
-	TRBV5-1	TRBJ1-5	CASRGGSNQPQHF
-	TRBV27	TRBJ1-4	CASSLFGSGTNEKLFF
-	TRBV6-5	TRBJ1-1	CASTTGGRVAFF
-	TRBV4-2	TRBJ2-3	CASSQVSGQSTDTQYF
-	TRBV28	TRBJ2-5	CASSLRGTGQQETQYF